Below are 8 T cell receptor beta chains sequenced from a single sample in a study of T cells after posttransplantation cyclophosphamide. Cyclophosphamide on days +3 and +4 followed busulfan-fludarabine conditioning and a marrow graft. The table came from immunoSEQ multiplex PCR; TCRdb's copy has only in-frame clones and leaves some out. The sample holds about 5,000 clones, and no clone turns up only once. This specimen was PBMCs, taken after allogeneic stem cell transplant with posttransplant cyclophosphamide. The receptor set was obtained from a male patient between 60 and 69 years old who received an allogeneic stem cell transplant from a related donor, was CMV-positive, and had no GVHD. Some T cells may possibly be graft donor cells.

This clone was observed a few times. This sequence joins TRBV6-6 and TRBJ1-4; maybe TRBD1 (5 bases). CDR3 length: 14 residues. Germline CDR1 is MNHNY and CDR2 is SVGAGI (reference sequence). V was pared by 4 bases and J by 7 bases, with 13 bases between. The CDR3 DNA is TGTGCCAGCAGTTCGGGGGGGAGGGCTGAAAAACTGTTTTTT. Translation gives CASSSGGRAEKLFF.

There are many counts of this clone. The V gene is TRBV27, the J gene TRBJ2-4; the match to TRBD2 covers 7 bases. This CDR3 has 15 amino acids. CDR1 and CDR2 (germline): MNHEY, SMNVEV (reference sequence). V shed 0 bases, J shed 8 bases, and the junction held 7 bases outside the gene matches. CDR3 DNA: TGTGCCAGCAGTTTATCGGGAGGGGTAGGTTACATTCAGTACTTC. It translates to CASSLSGGVGYIQYF.

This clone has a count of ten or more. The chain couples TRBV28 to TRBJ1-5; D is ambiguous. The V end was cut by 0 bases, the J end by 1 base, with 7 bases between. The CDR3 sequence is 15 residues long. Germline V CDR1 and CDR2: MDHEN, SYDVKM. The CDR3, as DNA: TGTGCCAGCAGTTTATGGGCGAGGAGCAATCAGCCCCAGCATTTT. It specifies CASSLWARSNQPQHF. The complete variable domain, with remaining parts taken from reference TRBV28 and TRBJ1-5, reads DVKVTQSSRYLVKRTGEKVFLECVQDMDHENMFWYRQDPGLGLRLIYFSYDVKMKEKGDIPEGYSVSREKKERFSLILESASTNQTSMYLCASSLWARSNQPQHFGDGTRLSIL.

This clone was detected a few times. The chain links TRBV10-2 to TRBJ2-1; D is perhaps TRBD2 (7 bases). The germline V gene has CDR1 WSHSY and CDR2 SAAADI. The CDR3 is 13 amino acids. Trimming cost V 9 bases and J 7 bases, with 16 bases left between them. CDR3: CASRKGGLNEQFF. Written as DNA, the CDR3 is TGCGCCAGTCGTAAGGGGGGGCTAAATGAGCAGTTCTTC.

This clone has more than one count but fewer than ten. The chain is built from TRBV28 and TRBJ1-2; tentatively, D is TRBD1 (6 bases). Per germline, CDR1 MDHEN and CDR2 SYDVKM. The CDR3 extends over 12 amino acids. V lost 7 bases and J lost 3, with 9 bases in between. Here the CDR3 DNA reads TGTGCCAGCAATGGGGGCTACTATGGCTACACCTTC. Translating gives CASNGGYYGYTF.

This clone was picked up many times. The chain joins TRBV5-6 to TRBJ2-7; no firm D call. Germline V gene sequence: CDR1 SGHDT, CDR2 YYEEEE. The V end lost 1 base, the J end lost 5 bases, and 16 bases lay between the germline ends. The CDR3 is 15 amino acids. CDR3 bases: TGTGCCAGCAGCTTGATTCCGGTTATGATTAACGAGCAGTACTTC. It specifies CASSLIPVMINEQYF.

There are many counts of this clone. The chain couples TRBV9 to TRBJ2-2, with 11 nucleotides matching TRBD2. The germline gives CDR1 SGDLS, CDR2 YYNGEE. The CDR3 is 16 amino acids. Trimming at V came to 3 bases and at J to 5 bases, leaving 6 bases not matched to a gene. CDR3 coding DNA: TGTGCCAGCAGCGGAGGGACTAGCGGTGGTACCGGGGAGCTGTTTTTT. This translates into CASSGGTSGGTGELFF. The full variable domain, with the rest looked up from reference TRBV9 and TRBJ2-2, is DSGVTQTPKHLITATGQRVTLRCSPRSGDLSVYWYQQSLDQGLQFLIQYYNGEERAKGNILERFSAQQFPDLHSELNLSSLELGDSALYFCASSGGTSGGTGELFFGEGSRLTVL.

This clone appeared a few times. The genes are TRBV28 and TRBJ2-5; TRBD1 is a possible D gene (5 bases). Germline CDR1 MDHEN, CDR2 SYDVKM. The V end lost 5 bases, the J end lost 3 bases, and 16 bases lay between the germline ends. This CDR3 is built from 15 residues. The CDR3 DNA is TGTGCCAGCAGTCCATCCCGACGGACAAAAGAGACCCAGTACTTC. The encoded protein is CASSPSRRTKETQYF.